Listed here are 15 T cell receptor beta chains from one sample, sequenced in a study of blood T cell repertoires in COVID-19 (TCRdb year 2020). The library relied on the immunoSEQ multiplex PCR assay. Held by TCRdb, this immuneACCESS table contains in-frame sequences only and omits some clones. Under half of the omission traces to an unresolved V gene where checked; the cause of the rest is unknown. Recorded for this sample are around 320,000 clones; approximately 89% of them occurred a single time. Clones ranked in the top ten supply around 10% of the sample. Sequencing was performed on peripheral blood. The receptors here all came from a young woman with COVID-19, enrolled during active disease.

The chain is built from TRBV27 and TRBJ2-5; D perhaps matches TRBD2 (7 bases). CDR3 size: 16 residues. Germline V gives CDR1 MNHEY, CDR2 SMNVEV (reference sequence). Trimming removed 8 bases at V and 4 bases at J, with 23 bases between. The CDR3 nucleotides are TGTGCCAGCCTCAAACTTGGAGGGGGGGGTAGAGAGACCCAGTACTTC. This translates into CASLKLGGGGRETQYF.

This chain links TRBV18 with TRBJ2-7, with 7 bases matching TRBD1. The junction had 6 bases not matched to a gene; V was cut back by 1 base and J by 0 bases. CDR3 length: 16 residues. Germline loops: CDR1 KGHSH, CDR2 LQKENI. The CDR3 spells CASSPRGQVASYEQYF. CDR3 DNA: TGTGCCAGCTCACCACGAGGACAGGTAGCCTCCTACGAGCAGTACTTC. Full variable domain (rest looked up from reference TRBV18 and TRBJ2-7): NAGVMQNPRHLVRRRGQEARLRCSPMKGHSHVYWYRQLPEEGLKFMVYLQKENIIDESGMPKERFSAEFPKEGPSILRIQQVVRGDSAAYFCASSPRGQVASYEQYFGPGTRLTVT.

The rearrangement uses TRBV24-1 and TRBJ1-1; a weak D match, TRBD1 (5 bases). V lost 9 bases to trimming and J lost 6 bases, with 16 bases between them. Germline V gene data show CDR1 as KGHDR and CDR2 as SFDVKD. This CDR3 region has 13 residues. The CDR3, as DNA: TGTGCCACCCGGGACGGGGGAGGGTCTGAAGCTTTCTTT. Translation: CATRDGGGSEAFF.

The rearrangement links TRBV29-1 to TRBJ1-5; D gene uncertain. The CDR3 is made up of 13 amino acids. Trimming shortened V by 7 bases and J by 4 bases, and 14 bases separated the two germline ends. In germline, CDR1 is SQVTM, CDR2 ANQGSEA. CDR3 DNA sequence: TGCAGCGCCCGTACGGGGTTGAATCAGCCCCAGCATTTT. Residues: CSARTGLNQPQHF.

CDR3: CASKGGTPTGAFF. As DNA, the CDR3 is TGTGCCAGCAAGGGCGGGACCCCTACCGGGGCTTTCTTT. The rearrangement joins TRBV7-9 to TRBJ1-1, with D possibly being TRBD1 (5 bases). This CDR3 spans 13 amino acids. V gave up 7 bases and J gave up 11 bases, with 20 bases separating them. CDR1 SEHNR and CDR2 FQNEAQ come from the germline V gene (reference sequence).

The CDR3 region has the DNA TGTGCCAGCAGCACCCAGACAGGAACTCGCAACTATGGCTACACCTTC. Translated: CASSTQTGTRNYGYTF. The V call is TRBV7-2, the J call TRBJ1-2; D is possibly TRBD1 (6 bases). Germline V gives CDR1 SGHTA, CDR2 FQGNSA. The CDR3 totals 16 residues. Deletions cut 5 bases from V and 2 bases from J, with 18 bases between.

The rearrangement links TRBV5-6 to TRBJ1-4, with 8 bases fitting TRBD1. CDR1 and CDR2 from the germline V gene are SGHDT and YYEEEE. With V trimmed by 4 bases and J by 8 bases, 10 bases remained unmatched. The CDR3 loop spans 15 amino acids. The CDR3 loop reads CASSIQGAPGEKLFF. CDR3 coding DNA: TGTGCCAGCAGCATCCAGGGGGCCCCGGGAGAAAAACTGTTTTTT.

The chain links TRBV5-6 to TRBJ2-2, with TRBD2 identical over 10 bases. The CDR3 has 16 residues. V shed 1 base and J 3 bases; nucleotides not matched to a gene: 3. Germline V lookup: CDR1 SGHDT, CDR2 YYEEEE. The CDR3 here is CASSLLTSGDTGELFF. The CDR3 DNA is TGTGCCAGCAGCTTGCTAACTAGCGGGGACACCGGGGAGCTGTTTTTT.

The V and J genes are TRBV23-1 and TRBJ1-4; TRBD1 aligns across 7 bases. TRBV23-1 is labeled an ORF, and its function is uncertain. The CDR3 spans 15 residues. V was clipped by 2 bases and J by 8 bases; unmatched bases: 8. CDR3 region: CASSQGQEGGEKLFF. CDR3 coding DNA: TGCGCCAGCAGTCAAGGACAGGAAGGTGGGGAAAAACTGTTTTTT.

As DNA, the CDR3 is TGCGCCAGCAGCCTAGGGGCCCCTAGCTCCTACGAGCAGTACTTC. Its translation is CASSLGAPSSYEQYF. The gene calls are TRBV10-1 and TRBJ2-7, with a possible D match to TRBD1 (5 bases). The germline CDR1 and CDR2 sequences are WNHNN and SYGVQD (reference sequence). The CDR3 is 15 amino acids. Deletions cut 6 bases from V and 0 bases from J, with 15 bases between.

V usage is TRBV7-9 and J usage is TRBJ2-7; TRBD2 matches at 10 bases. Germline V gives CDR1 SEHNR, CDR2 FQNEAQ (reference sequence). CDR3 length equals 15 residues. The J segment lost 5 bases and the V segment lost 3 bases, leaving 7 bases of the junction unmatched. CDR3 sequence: CASSFPSGGAHEQYF. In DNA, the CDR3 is TGTGCCAGCAGCTTTCCCAGCGGGGGGGCCCACGAGCAGTACTTC.

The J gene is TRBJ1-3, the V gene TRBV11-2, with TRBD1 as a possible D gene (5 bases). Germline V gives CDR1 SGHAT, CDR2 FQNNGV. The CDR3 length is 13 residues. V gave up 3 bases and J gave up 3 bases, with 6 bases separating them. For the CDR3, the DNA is TGTGCCAGCAGCTTTGACAGTGGAAACACCATATATTTT. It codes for CASSFDSGNTIYF.

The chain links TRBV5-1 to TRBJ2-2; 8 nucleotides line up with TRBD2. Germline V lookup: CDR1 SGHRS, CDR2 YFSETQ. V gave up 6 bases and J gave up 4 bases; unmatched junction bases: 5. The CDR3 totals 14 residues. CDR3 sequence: CASTERGSTGELFF. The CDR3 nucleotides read TGCGCCAGCACTGAGCGGGGGTCCACCGGGGAGCTGTTTTTT. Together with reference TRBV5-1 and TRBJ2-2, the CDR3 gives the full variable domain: KAGVTQTPRYLIKTRGQQVTLSCSPISGHRSVSWYQQTPGQGLQFLFEYFSETQRNKGNFPGRFSGRQFSNSRSEMNVSTLELGDSALYLCASTERGSTGELFFGEGSRLTVL.

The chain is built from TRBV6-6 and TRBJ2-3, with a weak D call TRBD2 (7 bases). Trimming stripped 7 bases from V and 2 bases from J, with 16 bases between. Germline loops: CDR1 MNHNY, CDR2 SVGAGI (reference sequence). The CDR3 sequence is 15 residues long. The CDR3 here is CASTPRGRPTDTQYF. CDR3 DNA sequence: TGTGCCAGCACCCCGCGGGGGCGCCCCACAGATACGCAGTATTTT.

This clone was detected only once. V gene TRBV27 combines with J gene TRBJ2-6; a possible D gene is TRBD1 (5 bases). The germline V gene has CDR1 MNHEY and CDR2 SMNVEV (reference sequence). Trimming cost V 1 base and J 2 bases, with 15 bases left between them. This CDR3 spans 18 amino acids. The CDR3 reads CASSLLGRGWTGANVLTF. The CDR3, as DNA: TGTGCCAGCAGTTTATTGGGTAGGGGTTGGACTGGGGCCAACGTCCTGACTTTC.